What follows are 23 T cell receptor beta chains derived from one specimen sequenced in a study of blood T cell repertoires in COVID-19. Sequencing used immunoSEQ multiplex PCR; TCRdb keeps in-frame clones, though not all of them. This sample has some 72,000 clones, with 85% to 90% found just once. Sequencing was performed on peripheral blood. The receptors originated from a man aged 60-69 years with acute or convalescent COVID-19.

The V gene is TRBV19, the J gene TRBJ1-2, with D perhaps TRBD1 (6 bases). Germline V CDR1 and CDR2: LNHDA, SQIVND (reference sequence). The CDR3 runs 14 residues. Trimming shortened V by 4 bases and J by 2 bases, and 11 bases separated the two germline ends. In DNA form, the CDR3 reads TGTGCCAGTAGTAACCGACAGGAGAACTATGGCTACACCTTC. Translated, it gives CASSNRQENYGYTF.

The J gene is TRBJ2-5, the V gene TRBV7-8, with 11 positions matching TRBD2. The junction had 9 bases not matched to a gene; V was cut back by 1 base and J by 5 bases. The CDR3 consists of 17 residues. Germline V gene sequence: CDR1 SGHVS, CDR2 FQNEAQ. The CDR3 coding sequence is TGTGCCAGCAGCTTAGTGACTAGCGGGGTCGAGAGGGAGACCCAGTACTTC. Protein: CASSLVTSGVERETQYF.

The chain recombines TRBV19 with TRBJ1-2; unclear D gene. The CDR3 covers 13 residues. Trimming removed 5 bases at V and 2 bases at J, with 9 bases between. The germline V gene encodes CDR1 LNHDA and CDR2 SQIVND (reference sequence). For the CDR3, the DNA is TGTGCCAGTAGTTTTCCGGGAAACTATGGCTACACCTTC. This codes for CASSFPGNYGYTF. Complete variable domain (other parts from reference TRBV19 and TRBJ1-2): DGGITQSPKYLFRKEGQNVTLSCEQNLNHDAMYWYRQDPGQGLRLIYYSQIVNDFQKGDIAEGYSVSREKKESFPLTVTSAQKNPTAFYLCASSFPGNYGYTFGSGTRLTVV.

CDR3 bases: TGTGCTAGTGGCCGGACAGGGAATAGGGACGAGCAGTACTTC. Its protein is CASGRTGNRDEQYF. The V and J genes are TRBV12-5 and TRBJ2-7, with 8 bases matching TRBD1. Germline V CDR1 and CDR2: LGHNT, FRNRAP. CDR3 length: 14 residues. After removal of 6 bases from V and 5 bases from J, the junction contained 9 bases not matched to a gene.

The gene calls are TRBV3-1 (or the pseudogene TRBV3-2) and TRBJ1-2; perhaps TRBD1 as D (5 bases). The CDR3 is 15 amino acids. Trimming cost V 4 bases and J 4 bases, with 16 bases left between them. Germline CDR1 and CDR2: LGHDT and YNNKEL (reference sequence). The CDR3, as DNA: TGTGCCAGCAGCCCCGCCTTACAGGCCCCCTATGGCTACACCTTC. This sequence encodes CASSPALQAPYGYTF.

The chain employs TRBV7-9 and TRBJ2-5; 11 nucleotides line up with TRBD2. This CDR3 spans 14 amino acids. CDR1 and CDR2 (germline): SEHNR, FQNEAQ (reference sequence). J gave up 3 bases and V 5 bases, and 2 bases lay outside the gene matches. In DNA, the CDR3 is TGTGCCAGCAGCCAGGGACTAGCGGAAGAGACCCAGTACTTC. Translated, it gives CASSQGLAEETQYF.

This clone was picked up one time. This chain's CDR3 is CASSLDVVLNTGELFF. The CDR3, as DNA: TGCGCCAGCAGCTTGGATGTAGTCTTGAACACCGGGGAGCTGTTTTTT. The chain employs TRBV5-1 and TRBJ2-2, with unresolved D. The V end was cut by 0 bases, the J end by 1 base, with 10 bases between. Germline values: CDR1 SGHRS, CDR2 YFSETQ. The CDR3 is made up of 16 amino acids.

This clone was observed a single time. This chain uses TRBV24-1 with TRBJ2-1, with D hard to call. In germline, CDR1 is KGHDR, CDR2 SFDVKD. V was cut by 5 bases and J by 1 base, with 5 bases left in between. The CDR3 runs to 13 residues. CDR3 DNA sequence: TGTGCCACCAGTGGGCGGTCCTACAATGAGCAGTTCTTC. Amino acids: CATSGRSYNEQFF.

CDR3 region: CASSLDPSSYEQYF. CDR3 nucleotides: TGTGCCAGCAGCCTAGACCCGAGCTCCTACGAGCAGTACTTC. The chain recombines TRBV3-1 (or the pseudogene TRBV3-2) with TRBJ2-7, with unresolved D. Trimming removed 4 bases from V and 0 bases from J, with 10 bases in between. The CDR3 consists of 14 residues. Germline V gene sequence: CDR1 LGHDT, CDR2 YNNKEL (reference sequence).

The CDR3: CASSLASNEQFF. DNA for the CDR3: TGCGCCAGCAGCTTGGCTAGCAATGAGCAGTTCTTC. The chain links TRBV5-1 to TRBJ2-1; D is unclear. Deletions cut 0 bases from V and 6 bases from J, with 4 bases between. The CDR3 consists of 12 residues. CDR1 and CDR2 (germline): SGHRS, YFSETQ.

This chain connects TRBV27 to TRBJ1-2; 8 bases line up with TRBD1. Trimming at V came to 3 bases and at J to 1 base, leaving 4 bases not matched to a gene. CDR3 length: 15 amino acids. The germline V gene encodes CDR1 MNHEY and CDR2 SMNVEV (reference sequence). The CDR3 loop is CASSFTGGNNYGYTF. In nucleotides, the CDR3 is TGTGCCAGCAGTTTTACAGGGGGGAATAACTATGGCTACACCTTC.

The V call is TRBV2, the J call TRBJ1-1; 11 nucleotides agree with TRBD1. Germline assignment: CDR1 SNHLY and CDR2 FYNNEI. The V segment lost 3 bases and the J segment 5 bases; nucleotides outside the gene matches: 5. The CDR3 totals 15 residues. Here the CDR3 reads CASSEGQGGRTEAFF. For the CDR3, the DNA is TGTGCCAGCAGTGAGGGACAGGGGGGAAGGACTGAAGCTTTCTTT.

The chain recombines TRBV6-5 with TRBJ2-7; 8 positions agree with TRBD2. Trimming at V came to 8 bases and at J to 0 bases, leaving 6 bases not matched to a gene. The CDR3 runs 14 residues. Germline V gene sequence: CDR1 MNHEY, CDR2 SVGAGI. In DNA form, the CDR3 reads TGTGCCAGCGGACTAGCTTTGAGCTCCTACGAGCAGTACTTC. Its protein is CASGLALSSYEQYF.

As DNA, the CDR3 is TGTGCCAGCAGCTTAGCCGGCAGGGGGAATGGCTACACCTTC. This sequence encodes CASSLAGRGNGYTF. This chain uses TRBV11-2 with TRBJ1-2; TRBD1 matches at 7 bases. The CDR3 sequence is 14 residues long. Looked up from germline, CDR1 is SGHAT and CDR2 is FQNNGV. V shed 1 base, J shed 6 bases, and the junction held 5 bases outside the gene matches.

This chain joins TRBV7-9 and TRBJ2-5; the D gene is possibly TRBD2 (6 bases). Per the germline V gene, CDR1 is SEHNR and CDR2 is FQNEAQ (reference sequence). The CDR3 spans 17 residues. The V gene lost 5 bases and the J gene lost 3 bases, with 22 bases spanning the gap. The CDR3 loop reads CASSPDMSGEKEETQYF. DNA for the CDR3: TGTGCCAGCAGCCCAGACATGTCGGGAGAAAAGGAAGAGACCCAGTACTTC.

This chain joins TRBV2 and TRBJ2-5; a weak D match, TRBD2 (6 bases). V gave up 9 bases and J gave up 7 bases, with 15 bases separating them. The CDR3 is 12 residues long. CDR1 and CDR2 (germline): SNHLY, FYNNEI. The CDR3 coding sequence is TGTGCCAGGTCGGGAGACTGGGGGACCCAGTACTTC. Protein product: CARSGDWGTQYF.

This chain connects TRBV19 to TRBJ1-5, with a possible D match to TRBD1 (5 bases). The CDR3 spans 18 residues. Trimming shortened V by 5 bases and J by 3 bases, and 23 bases separated the two germline ends. The germline V gene has CDR1 LNHDA and CDR2 SQIVND (reference sequence). DNA of the CDR3: TGTGCCAGTAGTCTGCAACGGCAGGGAACGATCGCCAATCAGCCCCAGCATTTT. Its protein product is CASSLQRQGTIANQPQHF.

The chain has TRBV6-1 and TRBJ1-4, with a possible D match to TRBD1 (6 bases). Germline CDR1 reads MNHNS; CDR2 reads SASEGT. The CDR3 spans 15 residues. V was trimmed by 6 bases and J by 8 bases, leaving 19 bases between them. This CDR3 is CASRPVGANGEKLFF. The CDR3 region has the DNA TGTGCCAGCAGGCCCGTGGGGGCAAACGGGGAAAAACTGTTTTTT.

The chain combines TRBV10-1 with TRBJ2-5; possible D gene TRBD2, 6 bases. The V gene's germline CDR1 is WNHNN and CDR2 SYGVQD (reference sequence). Trimming pared 4 bases from V and 4 bases from J, leaving 16 bases between. This CDR3 contains 15 residues. CDR3 sequence reads: CASSVGGPGGETQYF. DNA of the CDR3: TGCGCCAGCAGTGTTGGAGGGCCCGGGGGAGAGACCCAGTACTTC.

The J gene is TRBJ1-6, the V gene TRBV18, with D possibly being TRBD1 (5 bases). Trimming stripped 3 bases from V and 9 bases from J, with 18 bases between. This CDR3 is built from 16 residues. Germline V gene data show CDR1 as KGHSH and CDR2 as LQKENI. The CDR3 reads CASSPRGIPDTSPLHF. The CDR3 DNA sequence: TGTGCCAGCTCACCCCGGGGGATCCCCGACACTTCACCCCTCCACTTT.

The CDR3 here is CASSLGTVTEAFF. DNA of the CDR3: TGCGCCAGCAGCCTGGGGACAGTCACTGAAGCTTTCTTT. The rearrangement joins TRBV5-1 to TRBJ1-1; TRBD1 aligns across 7 bases. CDR1 and CDR2 from the germline V gene are SGHRS and YFSETQ. CDR3 length: 13 residues. V shed 4 bases, J shed 4 bases, and the junction held 4 bases outside the gene matches.

The chain is built from TRBV7-7 and TRBJ2-2; 10 nucleotides match TRBD1. The CDR3 consists of 16 residues. Germline CDR1 reads SSHAT; CDR2 reads FNYEAQ (reference sequence). J lost 1 base, V lost 5 bases, and 4 bases had no gene match. As DNA, the CDR3 is TGTGCCAGCAGCCTGGGACAGGGGATGAACACCGGGGAGCTGTTTTTT. It encodes CASSLGQGMNTGELFF.

The CDR3 region is CASSIGTGGENTIYF. The CDR3 DNA reads as TGTGCCAGCAGTATCGGGACAGGGGGCGAAAACACCATATATTTT. The chain employs TRBV6-5 and TRBJ1-3; TRBD1 matches at 12 bases. This CDR3 has 15 residues. CDR1 and CDR2 from the germline V gene are MNHEY and SVGAGI. V lost 5 bases to trimming and J lost 6 bases; unmatched junction nucleotides: 5.